This T cell receptor (beta chain) was recovered during a study of blood T cell repertoires in COVID-19. The wider study: Specimens from acute and convalescent COVID-19 originated in the United States, Italy and Spain. PBMCs, B-cell-depleted T cells, or T cells were the source of the cDNA or gDNA that made up the material.

Measured with immunoSEQ multiplex PCR; TCRdb has only the in-frame clones, and not every one. The sample includes approximately 90,000 clones, more than 75% of them seen just once. V was clipped by 8 bases and J by 0 bases; unmatched bases: 5. In germline, CDR1 is SNHLY, CDR2 FYNNEI. The CDR3 has 14 residues. The specimen was peripheral blood. The chain is built from TRBV2 and TRBJ2-7; 9 nucleotides agree with TRBD1. This clonotype was sampled from a human donor in a cohort sampled during active COVID-19. CDR3 protein: CASGQGPNSYEQYF. The CDR3 DNA reads as TGTGCCAGCGGACAGGGGCCTAACTCCTACGAGCAGTACTTC.